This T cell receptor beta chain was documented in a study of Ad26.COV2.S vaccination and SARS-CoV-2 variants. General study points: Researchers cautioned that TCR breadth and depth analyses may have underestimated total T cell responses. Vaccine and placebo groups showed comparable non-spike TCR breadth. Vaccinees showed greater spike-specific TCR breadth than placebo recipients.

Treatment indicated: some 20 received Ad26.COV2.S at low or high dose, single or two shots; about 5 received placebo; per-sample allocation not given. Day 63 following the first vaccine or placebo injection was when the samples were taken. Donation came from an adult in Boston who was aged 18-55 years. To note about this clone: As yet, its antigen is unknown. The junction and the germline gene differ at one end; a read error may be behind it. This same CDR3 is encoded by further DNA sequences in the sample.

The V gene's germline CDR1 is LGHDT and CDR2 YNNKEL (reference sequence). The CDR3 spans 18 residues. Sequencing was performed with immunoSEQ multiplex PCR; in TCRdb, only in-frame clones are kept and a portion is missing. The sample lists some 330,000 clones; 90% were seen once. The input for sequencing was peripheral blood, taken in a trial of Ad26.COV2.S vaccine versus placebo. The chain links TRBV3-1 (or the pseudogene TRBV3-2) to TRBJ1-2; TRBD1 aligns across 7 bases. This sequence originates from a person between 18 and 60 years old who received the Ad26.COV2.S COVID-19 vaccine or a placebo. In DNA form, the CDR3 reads TGTGCCAGCAGCCGTAAATACCGCCGGCTAACCGGGACAGAGCACTACACTTTC. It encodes CASSRKYRRLTGTEHYTF.